Given below is one T cell receptor beta chain in context. Trimming removed 4 bases from V and 3 bases from J, with 7 bases in between. The germline CDR1 and CDR2 sequences are SGHRS and YFSETQ. CDR3 size: 13 residues. This entry belongs to a study of control samples from healthy donors and cancer patients. Some clones are missing from TCRdb's copy, which holds only in-frame ones; the method was immunoSEQ multiplex PCR. Of under 70,000 clones listed, over 75% are singletons. The chain links TRBV5-1 to TRBJ1-4; D remains ambiguous. Input material: PBMCs. The sequence was collected from a woman aged 45-65 years with colorectal cancer. The DNA for the CDR3 is TGCGCCAGCAGCGCTGGACCTAATGAAAAACTGTTTTTT. The encoded protein is CASSAGPNEKLFF.